This TCR beta chain came from a study of molecular identifiers for immune sequencing clone quantification. Worth noting for this clonotype: Antigen unknown. Germline and junction disagree at one end, which may indicate a read error.

The CDR3 is 13 amino acids. The germline V gene encodes CDR1 LNHDA and CDR2 SQIVND (reference sequence). Findings and limits, study-wide: Effector cells had over 98% of their molecules in clones above 20 RNA copies, while naive cells had under 1%. Sizes of clones that are highly expanded could be underestimated (if identical TCR molecules share a barcode).

As previously described, bulk TCR libraries were made using listed TCR primers. In TCRdb, the PCR reads were re-called with MiXCR into one record per CDR3 protein. The sample consists of more than 450,000 distinct CDR3 sequences, roughly 24% of them appearing once. Researchers sorted naive CD8 T cells as cells that were CD8+CD4-CCR7+CD45RA+. This chain uses TRBV19 with TRBJ1-4; 12 bases line up with TRBD1. The receptor was derived from a human donor in good health. Some libraries in this study had Jurkat cell RNA spiked in. Sequencing used naive CD8+ T cells from blood, with Jurkat cell RNA spiked in. Documented subset: FACS-sorted CD8+CD4-CCR7+CD45RA+ naive T cells. CDR3 protein: CASGTGGEERLFF. The DNA of the CDR3 is TGTGCCAGTGGGACAGGGGGCGAGGAAAGACTGTTTTTT.